This TCR beta chain was sequenced in a study of cytomegalovirus exposure and HLA in healthy donors. The PCR made use of 60 Vbeta and 13 Jbeta primers. The method was immunoSEQ multiplex PCR; TCRdb's version includes in-frame clones alone and lacks a portion of them. The table records 100,000 or so clones, roughly three quarters of them present only once. In the case of this clone: As yet, its antigen is unknown. Sequence at one end of the junction differs from germline and may be a read error.

From germline, CDR1 is SGHAT and CDR2 FQNNGV. CDR3 length: 15 residues. Findings of the study overall: Researchers counted 150 to 200 TCR beta chains as cytomegalovirus-associated.

Material: PBMCs. This clonotype was obtained from a male donor in good health and CMV-seronegative. The chain employs TRBV11-2 and TRBJ1-2; weak D call: TRBD1 (5 bases). The DNA for the CDR3 is TGTGCCAGCAGCTTAGACAGACAGACTAGCTATGGCTGCACCTTC. It specifies CASSLDRQTSYGCTF.